This TCR beta chain was sequenced during a study of cytotoxic CD8 clonotypes in ibrutinib-treated CLL (dated by TCRdb to about 2021). The study in broad terms: In this cohort, approximately 15 patients were treatment-naive and more than 9 were relapsed/refractory, while about 17 had unmutated IGHV. Partial responses were observed in about 25 patients and complete responses in 2; after a median follow-up of 68 months, remission was maintained in 14 patients and progression was observed in 12. The response samples were drawn at a median of 12 months into treatment, with a range of roughly 6 to 40 months. On average, each sample yielded hundreds of thousands of productive templates and tens of thousands of productive rearrangements. Longitudinal samples were obtainable from about 30% of the roughly 86 participants in the trial. Cryopreserved peripheral blood mononuclear cells were collected before treatment, at response, and at either disease progression or sustained remission. All remission and progressive disease samples were collected while patients were still receiving ibrutinib. The investigation overall reported the following: Baseline clonality exceeded that of age-matched healthy donors and correlated strongly with circulating CD8+ T-cell counts. Lymph node repertoires were not examined, and the timing of sampling was not matched between patients in sustained remission and those whose disease progressed. Public clonotypes were rare and either shrank or stayed stable during treatment, and the rise in clonality at ibrutinib response reflected expansion of private clonotypes. Clonality increased at ibrutinib response, stayed stable in sustained remission, and fell back toward baseline at progression.

Each clonotype received, on average, around 10x coverage in deep resolution sequencing performed on a MiSeq, where the target depth lay between 1 in 1 million and 1 in 200,000 T cells. The immunoSEQ hsTCRB Kit was used to generate the TCR beta libraries. The original pipeline was this. Data were analyzed with ImmunoSEQ Data Assistant and ImmunoSEQ Analyzer, with V, D and J genes assigned per IMGT definitions. Clonality, which ranges from 0 to 1, was calculated as one minus the normalized Shannon entropy of productive rearrangement frequencies. Public clonotype analysis was restricted to overrepresented clonotypes comprising at least 0.05% of each patient's repertoire. Fewer than 15 repertoires from age-matched healthy donors, obtained from immuneACCESS, served as clonality controls. TCRdb took over this immuneACCESS table, retaining in-frame rearrangements with V and J assigned. Such tables are incomplete; in checked studies, under half of the missing clones stem from an unresolved V gene, and the remainder is unexplained. V, J and clone size are taken as reported in that table, and D and trimming were inferred from the DNA itself. Across this sample there are some 200,000 clones, with just over 70% seen only once. Of the sample, approximately 5.9% falls within the top ten clones.

The junction shows trimming of 0 bases on V and 7 bases on J, plus 12 bases between the germline ends. The CDR3 spans 14 residues, from the cysteine through the phenylalanine. Here the CDR3 DNA is all that survives: 42 bases in frame from base 1. CDR1 and CDR2, per the germline V gene, are SGDLS and YYNGEE. Only a few counts were recorded for this clone. Which antigen it targets is not known. Base qualities are not at hand, and no much larger clone is one base apart. The time point label on this specimen signifies: about eleven months on ibrutinib. For TCR beta library preparation, roughly 2 micrograms of genomic DNA were extracted from the cryopreserved PBMCs. Longitudinal blood samples from CLL patients on ibrutinib monotherapy underwent high-throughput TCR beta sequencing. The patients were enrolled in a single-center, open-label phase 2 trial of ibrutinib monotherapy.

The sample in question was PBMCs, obtained after 12 months of ibrutinib treatment. This receptor was identified in a human donor with chronic lymphocytic leukemia. The chain uses TRBV9 and TRBJ2-3; the D assignment is uncertain and may be TRBD1 or TRBD2, with 5 bases supporting each. This receptor carries the CDR3 CASSVATPGHTQYF. The DNA sequence is as follows: TGTGCCAGCAGCGTAGCTACGCCGGGGCATACGCAGTATTTT. This CDR3, with the reference TRBV9 and TRBJ2-3 proteins standing in past its ends, gives the full variable domain DSGVTQTPKHLITATGQRVTLRCSPRSGDLSVYWYQQSLDQGLQFLIQYYNGEERAKGNILERFSAQQFPDLHSELNLSSLELGDSALYFCASSVATPGHTQYFGPGTRLTVL.